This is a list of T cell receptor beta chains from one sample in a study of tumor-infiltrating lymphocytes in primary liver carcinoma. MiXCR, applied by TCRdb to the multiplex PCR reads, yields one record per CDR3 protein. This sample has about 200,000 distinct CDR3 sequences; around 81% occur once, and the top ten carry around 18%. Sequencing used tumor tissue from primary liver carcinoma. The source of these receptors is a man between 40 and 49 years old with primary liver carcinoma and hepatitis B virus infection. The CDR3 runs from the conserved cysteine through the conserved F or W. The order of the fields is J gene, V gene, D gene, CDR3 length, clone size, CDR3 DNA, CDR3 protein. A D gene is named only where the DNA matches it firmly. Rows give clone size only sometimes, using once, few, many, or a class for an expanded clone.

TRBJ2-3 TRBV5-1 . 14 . TGCGCCAGTAGCTTTAATGACAGTCCGGATACGCAGTGTTTT CASSFNDSPDTQCF
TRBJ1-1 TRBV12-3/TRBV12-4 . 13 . TGTGCCAGCAGTCAACAGTCGAACACTGAAGCTTTCTTT CASSQQSNTEAFF
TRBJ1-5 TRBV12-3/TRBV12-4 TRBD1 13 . TGTGCCACCGCACAGGGGGGAAATCAGCCCCAGCAATTT CATAQGGNQPQQF
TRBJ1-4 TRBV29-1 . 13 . TGCAGCGTTGTGATGGTAGAGGGGGAAAGACTGTTATTT CSVVMVEGERLLF
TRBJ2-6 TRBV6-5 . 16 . TGTGCCAGTAGTTACTCATGGGGCTTTGGGGCCAACGTCCTGACTTTC CASSYSWGFGANVLTF
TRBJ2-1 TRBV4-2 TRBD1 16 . TGTGCCAGCAACCGACGGACAGGGTCAGGTATCAATGAGCAGTTCTTC CASNRRTGSGINEQFF
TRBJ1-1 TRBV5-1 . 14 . TGTGCTACCGCGTCGGGGGACATGAACAGTGAAGCTTTCTTT CATASGDMNSEAFF
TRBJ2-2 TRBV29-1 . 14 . TGCAGCTTTGACGCAGGGACGAACACCGGGGAGCTATTTTTT CSFDAGTNTGELFF
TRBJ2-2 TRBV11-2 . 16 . TGTGCCAGCAGCCCCCGGACAGCTACGAATGCCGGGGAGCTGTTATTT CASSPRTATNAGELLF
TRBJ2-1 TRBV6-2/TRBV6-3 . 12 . TGTGCCAGCAGAACAGGGCGAGGTGAGCACTTCTTC CASRTGRGEHFF
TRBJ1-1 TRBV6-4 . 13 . TGTGCCAGTAGTGAGGGTGCTGGGGGGTCGGCTTTCTTT CASSEGAGGSAFF
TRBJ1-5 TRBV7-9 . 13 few TGTGCCAGCAGCTTATTTGCGGATCAGCCCCGGCATTTT CASSLFADQPRHF
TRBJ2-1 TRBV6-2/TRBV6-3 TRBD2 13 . TGTGCCAGCAGGACTAGCGGGTTCGGTAAGCAGTTCTTC CASRTSGFGKQFF
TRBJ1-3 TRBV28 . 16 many TGTGCCAGCAGCTCCTTCCACAGGGACTCTGGAAACACCATATATTTT CASSSFHRDSGNTIYF
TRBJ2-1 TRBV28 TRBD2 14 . TGTGGCAGCATTTTAACTAGCGGCTACAATGAGCAATTCTTC CGSILTSGYNEQFF
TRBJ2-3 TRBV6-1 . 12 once TGTGCCAGCAGTGAATGGGCAGATACGCACTATTTT CASSEWADTHYF
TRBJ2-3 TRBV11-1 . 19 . TGTGCCAGCAGCTCTGTGGGAAGCTCTGTGGGAGCCCACACAGATACGCAGTATTTT CASSSVGSSVGAHTDTQYF
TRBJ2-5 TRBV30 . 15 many TGTGCCTGGAGTACCCCCTTCACTAGAGGGGAGACCCAGTACTTC CAWSTPFTRGETQYF
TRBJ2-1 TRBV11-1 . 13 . TGTACCAGCAGCCCTCGTGGTCAGAATGAGCAGTTCTTC CTSSPRGQNEQFF
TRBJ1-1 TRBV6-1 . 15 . TGTGCCAGCTATATGGGGGCGCATGCGGTTGGCGTACCTTTCTTT CASYMGAHAVGVPFF
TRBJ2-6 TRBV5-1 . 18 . TGCGCCAGCAGCTTGGGGGCCGGTATAACCTATGGGGCCAACATCCTGACTTTC CASSLGAGITYGANILTF
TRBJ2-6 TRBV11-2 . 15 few TGTGTCACCCAACGGCCGCGCTCTGGGGTCAACGTCCTGACTTTC CVTQRPRSGVNVLTF
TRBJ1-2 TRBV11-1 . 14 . TGTGCCAGCAACTTAGCGCGCCAAGGCGGAAGCTACACTTTC CASNLARQGGSYTF
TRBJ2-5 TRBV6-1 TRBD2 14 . TGTGCCAGCAATGCAGGACTAGTCCAGGAGACACAGTACTTC CASNAGLVQETQYF
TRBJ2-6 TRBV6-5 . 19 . TGTGTCAGCAGCCGACCCTGGGCAGGACCCTTATCTAGGGCCAACTTCCTGACTTTC CVSSRPWAGPLSRANFLTF
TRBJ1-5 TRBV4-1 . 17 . TGCGCCGGCAGCCCTCTGGGGGGGGGCCAAACCGGACAGCCCCAGCATTTT CAGSPLGGGQTGQPQHF
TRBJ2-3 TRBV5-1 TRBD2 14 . TGCGCCAGCAGTCGAGGACTAGCGGGAGATACGCAGTATTTT CASSRGLAGDTQYF
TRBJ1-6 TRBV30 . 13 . TGTGCCTGGATCGGGACAAGCGGTTCACCCCTCCACTTT CAWIGTSGSPLHF
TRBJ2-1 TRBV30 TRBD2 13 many TGTGCCTGGACGTCGGGAGGGAAGTATGAGCAGTTCTTC CAWTSGGKYEQFF
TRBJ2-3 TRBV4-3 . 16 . TGCGCCAGCAGCCAGGAACTAGAGGGAGTGCTGGATACGCAGTATTTT CASSQELEGVLDTQYF
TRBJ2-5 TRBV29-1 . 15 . TGCAACATTGAAGGACCCTGGCACTTCCAAGAGACCCAGTACTTC CNIEGPWHFQETQYF
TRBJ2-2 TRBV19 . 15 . TGTGCCAGTAAGTTCGTGGGATGTCGGGCCGGGGAGCTGTTTTTT CASKFVGCRAGELFF
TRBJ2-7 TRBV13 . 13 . TGTGCCAACAGACTAGGGTCATCCTACGAGCAGTACTTC CANRLGSSYEQYF
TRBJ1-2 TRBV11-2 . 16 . TGTGCCAGCAGCTTAGAGGTAGGACGGGAGATTCTGGGCTACACCTTC CASSLEVGREILGYTF
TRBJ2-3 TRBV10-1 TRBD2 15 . TGCGCCAGCAGGGCTAGCGGGAGTGGGACAGATGCACAGTATTTT CASRASGSGTDAQYF
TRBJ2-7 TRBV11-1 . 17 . TGTGCCAACAGCTTAGGGCCGGCGGGTGAAAGCTCCTACGAGCATAACTTC CANSLGPAGESSYEHNF
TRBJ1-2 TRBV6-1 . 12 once TGTGCCAGCATCGGCGGCGATTATGGCTACACCTTC CASIGGDYGYTF
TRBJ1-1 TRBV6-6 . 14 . TGTGTCAGCAGTGGGATGGGGGTAAGGACTGAAGCTTTCTTT CVSSGMGVRTEAFF
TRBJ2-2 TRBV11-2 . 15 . TGTGCCAGCAGCCCCGGGATGGTGGGGAATGGGGAGCTGTTTTTC CASSPGMVGNGELFF
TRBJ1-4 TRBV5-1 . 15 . TGCGCCACCAGCTTGGATGGCAGACCGAATGAAATACTGTTTTTT CATSLDGRPNEILFF
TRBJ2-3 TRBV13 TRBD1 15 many TGTGCCAGCAGCCCTGGGACAGGGGGCACAGATACGCAGTATTTT CASSPGTGGTDTQYF
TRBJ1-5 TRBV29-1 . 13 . TGCAGCGTTGTGAGTAGAGTTAATCAACCCCAGCATTTT CSVVSRVNQPQHF
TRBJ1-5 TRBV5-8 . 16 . TGTGCCAGCAGTAGATGGGATAGGGGTGCGGATCAGCCCCAGCTTTTT CASSRWDRGADQPQLF
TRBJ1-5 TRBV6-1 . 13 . TGTGTCAGCAGCACAGGGCCTTATCAGCCCCAGCATTTT CVSSTGPYQPQHF
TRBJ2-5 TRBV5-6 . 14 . TGTGCTAGCATCTTGGAGGCTAGCCAAGAGATCCAGTACTTC CASILEASQEIQYF
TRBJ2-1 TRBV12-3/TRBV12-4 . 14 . TGTACCAGCAGTCCTGCGGGTGGCTTCAATGAGCAGTTTTTC CTSSPAGGFNEQFF
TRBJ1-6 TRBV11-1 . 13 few TGTGCCAGCAGCCGGACGTTGGTTTCACACCTCCACTTT CASSRTLVSHLHF
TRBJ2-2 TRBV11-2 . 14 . TGTACCAGCAGCTTAGAGATTAACACCGGGGAGCTGTTTTTT CTSSLEINTGELFF
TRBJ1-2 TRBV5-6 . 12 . TGTGTCAGCAGCTTGGAAGCAGGGGGCTACACCTTC CVSSLEAGGYTF
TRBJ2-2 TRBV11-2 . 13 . TGTACCATCAGCCAAGGTGTGGCCGGGGAGCTGTTATTT CTISQGVAGELLF
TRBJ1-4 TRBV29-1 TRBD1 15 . TGCAGCGATAGGACAGGGGGTGCAACTAATGAAAAACTGTTTTTT CSDRTGGATNEKLFF